Shown below are 19 T cell receptor beta chains from a single sample sequenced in a study of cytomegalovirus exposure and HLA in healthy donors. The protocol was immunoSEQ multiplex PCR, while the TCRdb copy is restricted to in-frame clones and leaves out a portion. This repertoire shows 90,000 to 140,000 clones, approximately 86% found once; its top ten account for around 4.1%. The specimen sequenced was PBMCs. These receptors were obtained from a young woman in good health and CMV-seropositive.

The rearrangement links TRBV7-9 to TRBJ1-6; 9 bases agree with TRBD1. The V and J ends lost 5 bases and 9 bases, in that order; junction bases with no gene match: 8. The CDR3 is 15 residues long. The germline CDR1 and CDR2 sequences are SEHNR and FQNEAQ (reference sequence). DNA of the CDR3: TGTGCCAGCAGCCCGCCACAGGGGGCGGGTTCACCCCTCCACTTT. Translation: CASSPPQGAGSPLHF.

The genes are TRBV18 and TRBJ2-3; maybe TRBD2 (6 bases). The CDR3 contains 16 residues. Trimming stripped 3 bases from V and 2 bases from J, with 15 bases between. Germline CDR1 and CDR2: KGHSH and LQKENI. This chain's CDR3 is CASSPSTGGYTDTQYF. In nucleotides, the CDR3 is TGTGCCAGCTCACCTTCCACCGGGGGTTACACAGATACGCAGTATTTT.

This rearrangement joins TRBV18 to TRBJ2-2; D possibly corresponds to TRBD2 (6 bases). V lost 2 bases to trimming and J lost 3 bases, with 13 bases between them. The germline V gene encodes CDR1 KGHSH and CDR2 LQKENI. This CDR3 is 16 amino acids long. The CDR3 spells CASSPGVRGDTGELFF. Here the CDR3 DNA reads TGTGCCAGCTCACCAGGGGTGCGGGGCGACACCGGGGAGCTGTTTTTT.

This clone was seen repeatedly, ten times or more. The rearrangement uses TRBV6-1 and TRBJ2-2; 8 bases match TRBD2. This CDR3 has 15 residues. Germline CDR1 MNHNS, CDR2 SASEGT. The junction had 4 bases not matched to a gene; V was cut back by 4 bases and J by 3 bases. CDR3 nucleotides: TGTGCCAGCAGTGGGCGGGGGGAACACACCGGGGAGCTGTTTTTT. It yields the protein CASSGRGEHTGELFF.

This chain links TRBV5-1 with TRBJ2-2, with 9 positions matching TRBD1. After removal of 7 bases from V and 5 bases from J, the junction contained 18 bases not matched to a gene. There are 18 residues in the CDR3. Per germline, CDR1 SGHRS and CDR2 YFSETQ. CDR3 coding DNA: TGCGCCAGCCACCCGGGACAGGGCCGCTTAAAGGTTACCGGGGAGCTGTTTTTT. Its translation: CASHPGQGRLKVTGELFF.

This sequence joins TRBV11-3 and TRBJ2-5; 9 bases are a match to TRBD2. With V trimmed by 1 base and J by 3 bases, 3 bases remained unmatched. The CDR3 totals 15 residues. Germline V gene data show CDR1 as SGHNT and CDR2 as YENEEA. CDR3 sequence: CASSLGRGGEETQYF. The CDR3 nucleotides read TGTGCCAGCAGCTTAGGTCGCGGGGGGGAAGAGACCCAGTACTTC.

The chain is built from TRBV27 and TRBJ1-2, with D maybe TRBD1 (6 bases). Trimming cost V 5 bases and J 6 bases, with 10 bases left between them. There are 12 residues in the CDR3. Germline loops: CDR1 MNHEY, CDR2 SMNVEV (reference sequence). The CDR3 coding sequence is TGTGCCAGCAGTAGGGGGTTCGATGGCTACACCTTC. This translates into CASSRGFDGYTF.

The CDR3 DNA reads TGTGCCAGCAGCCCGGGACAGTTGGGCACTGAAGCTTTCTTT. This codes for CASSPGQLGTEAFF. The chain has TRBV7-9 and TRBJ1-1, with 7 positions matching TRBD1. Germline lookup yields CDR1 SEHNR and CDR2 FQNEAQ (reference sequence). J gave up 4 bases and V 5 bases, and 7 bases lay outside the gene matches. The CDR3 is 14 residues long.

CDR3: CASSAPPRETQYF. As DNA, the CDR3 is TGTGCCAGCAGCGCACCGCCGAGAGAGACCCAGTACTTC. V gene TRBV9 combines with J gene TRBJ2-5; D call uncertain. CDR1 and CDR2 from the germline V gene are SGDLS and YYNGEE. The V gene lost 3 bases and the J gene lost 4 bases, with 10 bases spanning the gap. This CDR3 spans 13 amino acids.

The rearrangement uses TRBV5-1 and TRBJ1-2; 7 positions match TRBD1. Trimming at V came to 0 bases and at J to 5 bases, leaving 4 bases not matched to a gene. Germline V gene data show CDR1 as SGHRS and CDR2 as YFSETQ. The CDR3 consists of 14 residues. CDR3 nucleotide sequence: TGCGCCAGCAGCTTGGACCTCAGGGGGTATGGCTACACCTTC. Translated: CASSLDLRGYGYTF.

The genes are TRBV18 and TRBJ2-7, with TRBD1 identical over 7 bases. CDR1 and CDR2 (germline): KGHSH, LQKENI. The CDR3 has 14 amino acids. The J segment lost 3 bases and the V segment lost 4 bases, leaving 6 bases of the junction unmatched. CDR3 sequence (DNA): TGTGCCAGCTCACTGGCAGGGGGTAACTACGAGCAGTACTTC. As protein: CASSLAGGNYEQYF.

This clone was observed a single time. This rearrangement joins TRBV13 to TRBJ1-5; D is undetermined. V was shortened by 0 bases and J by 9 bases, with 12 bases between the two germline ends. Germline values: CDR1 PRHDT, CDR2 FYEKMQ (reference sequence). This CDR3 is 14 amino acids long. This CDR3 reads CASSLGVGSGPQHF. The CDR3 DNA reads as TGTGCCAGCAGCTTAGGCGTAGGTTCAGGGCCCCAGCATTTT.

The J gene is TRBJ1-3, the V gene TRBV28, with D unclear. The length of the CDR3 is 14 residues. CDR1 and CDR2 from the germline V gene are MDHEN and SYDVKM. V shed 4 bases and J shed 0 bases, with 7 bases lying between them. CDR3 residues: CASSSYGSGNTIYF. The CDR3 nucleotides are TGTGCCAGCAGTTCCTACGGCTCTGGAAACACCATATATTTT.

This clone was seen just once. This chain connects TRBV19 to TRBJ1-1; D gene ambiguous. The V end lost 5 bases, the J end lost 0 bases, and 10 bases lay between the germline ends. The CDR3 has 14 amino acids. From germline, CDR1 is LNHDA and CDR2 SQIVND (reference sequence). CDR3 sequence reads: CASSLGLLNTEAFF. The CDR3 nucleotides read TGTGCCAGTAGTTTAGGGCTCCTGAACACTGAAGCTTTCTTT.

The chain is built from TRBV5-1 and TRBJ2-5; D gene ambiguous. The CDR3 contains 11 residues. V shed 2 bases and J shed 5 bases, with 4 bases lying between them. Per the germline V gene, CDR1 is SGHRS and CDR2 is YFSETQ. Written as DNA, the CDR3 is TGCGCCAGCAGCTTCCAGGAGACCCAGTACTTC. Its protein product is CASSFQETQYF.

The CDR3 sequence: CASGRSGADPSGEAFF. The CDR3 DNA follows: TGTGCTAGTGGCCGGTCAGGGGCCGACCCAAGTGGTGAAGCTTTCTTT. The chain couples TRBV12-5 to TRBJ1-1, with D maybe TRBD1 (6 bases). Looked up from germline, CDR1 is LGHNT and CDR2 is FRNRAP. This CDR3 spans 16 amino acids. Trimming cost V 6 bases and J 7 bases, with 24 bases left between them.

DNA for the CDR3: TGTGCCAGCAGCCCCCAGACAGGCCTTCTCTATGGCTACACCTTC. Protein: CASSPQTGLLYGYTF. The J gene is TRBJ1-2, the V gene TRBV4-2; D perhaps matches TRBD1 (6 bases). Trimming removed 4 bases at V and 4 bases at J, with 16 bases between. Per germline, CDR1 LGHNA and CDR2 YNFKEQ. This CDR3 spans 15 amino acids.

The rearrangement uses TRBV5-1 and TRBJ2-7; no firm D call. With 1 base removed from V and 0 bases from J, the gap between germline ends came to 8 bases. The CDR3 totals 14 residues. Germline lookup yields CDR1 SGHRS and CDR2 YFSETQ. CDR3: CASSLTTSSYEQYF. Here the CDR3 DNA reads TGCGCCAGCAGCTTGACAACCAGCTCCTACGAGCAGTACTTC.

J is TRBJ2-3 and V is TRBV4-2; D unclear. CDR3 length: 17 amino acids. V gave up 2 bases and J gave up 4 bases, with 19 bases separating them. CDR1 and CDR2 from the germline V gene are LGHNA and YNFKEQ. The CDR3: CASSQIPRQTSPDTQYF. CDR3 nucleotide sequence: TGTGCCAGCAGCCAAATTCCCCGCCAGACAAGCCCAGATACGCAGTATTTT.